This TCR beta chain is from a study of T cell responses to AZD1222 COVID-19 vaccine. Overall study findings and caveats: A mostly white British donor set with more females was recruited, and clonal diversity was possibly underestimated. Compared with day 0, the breadth and depth of the Spike-specific TCR repertoire rose significantly after two doses of AZD1222.

Germline CDR1 reads PRHDT; CDR2 reads FYEKMQ (reference sequence). The CDR3 runs to 14 residues. Regarding this clone: The antigen is undetermined. Compared with germline, one end of the junction differs, possibly owing to a read error. This CDR3 is also generated by other DNA sequences in the sample.

Method: immunoSEQ multiplex PCR; TCRdb's copy keeps in-frame clones and lacks some. The data hold about 140,000 clones, with 89% observed a single time. The clonotype originates from an adult in good health. The source was peripheral blood, collected on day 0 of AZD1222 vaccination. J is TRBJ1-1 and V is TRBV13; tentatively, D is TRBD1 (6 bases). CDR3 sequence: CASSLGRGNTEAFF. CDR3 coding DNA: TGTGCCAGCAGCCTAGGGAGGGGGAATACTGAAGCTTTCTTT.